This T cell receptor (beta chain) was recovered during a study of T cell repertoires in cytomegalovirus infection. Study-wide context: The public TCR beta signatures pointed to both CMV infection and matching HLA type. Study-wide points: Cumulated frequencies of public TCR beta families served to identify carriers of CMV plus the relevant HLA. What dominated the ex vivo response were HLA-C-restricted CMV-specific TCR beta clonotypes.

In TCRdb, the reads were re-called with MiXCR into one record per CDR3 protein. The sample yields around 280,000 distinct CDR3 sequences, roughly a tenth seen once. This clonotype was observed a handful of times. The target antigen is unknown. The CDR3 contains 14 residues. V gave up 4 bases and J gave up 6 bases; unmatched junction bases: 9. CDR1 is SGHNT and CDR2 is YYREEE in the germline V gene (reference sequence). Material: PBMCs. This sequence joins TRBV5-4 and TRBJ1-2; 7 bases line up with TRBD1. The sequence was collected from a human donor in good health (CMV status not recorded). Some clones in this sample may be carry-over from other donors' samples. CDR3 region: CASSHETGADGYTF. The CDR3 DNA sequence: TGTGCCAGCAGCCATGAAACAGGGGCGGATGGCTACACCTTC.